This is a list of T cell receptor beta chains from one sample in a study of blood T cell repertoires in COVID-19. Sequencing was performed with immunoSEQ multiplex PCR; in TCRdb, only in-frame clones are kept and a portion is missing. The sample has about 87,000 clones, 70% to 90% seen once. Sequences were obtained from peripheral blood. The receptors were sampled from a man between 35 and 55 years old with acute or convalescent COVID-19. Each CDR3 is given with its conserved first and last residue. Each record gives: D gene, J gene, clone size, V gene, CDR3 protein, CDR3 DNA. A D gene is named only where the DNA matches it firmly. Some rows mark clone size as missing; the rest say once, few, many or name a class of expanded clone.

TRBD2	TRBJ2-3	NA	TRBV11-2	CASSLDRQGGGTDTQYF	TGTGCCAGCAGCTTAGATCGGCAGGGAGGGGGCACAGATACGCAGTATTTT
NA	TRBJ1-1	NA	TRBV7-9	CASSSTGNTEAFF	TGTGCCAGCAGCTCAACAGGTAACACTGAAGCTTTCTTT
TRBD1	TRBJ1-1	NA	TRBV14	CASSTRTGRGTEAFF	TGTGCCAGCAGCACACGGACAGGGCGCGGAACTGAAGCTTTCTTT
TRBD1	TRBJ2-7	NA	TRBV6-5	CASSYEGARDEQYF	TGTGCCAGCAGTTACGAGGGGGCGCGGGACGAGCAGTACTTC
NA	TRBJ1-5	once	TRBV19	CASTNERNSNQPQHF	TGTGCCAGTACCAATGAGCGAAATAGCAATCAGCCCCAGCATTTT
NA	TRBJ1-2	NA	TRBV3-1/TRBV3-2	CASSQDSFSDIVGYGYTF	TGTGCCAGCAGCCAAGACTCCTTTAGTGACATCGTGGGCTATGGCTACACCTTC
TRBD1	TRBJ1-2	NA	TRBV5-8	CASSLTGGFGYTF	TGTGCCAGCAGCTTGACAGGGGGGTTTGGCTACACCTTC
NA	TRBJ2-6	NA	TRBV2	CASSEGIASGANVLTF	TGTGCCAGCAGTGAAGGTATAGCCTCTGGGGCCAACGTCCTGACTTTC
TRBD2	TRBJ2-1	NA	TRBV19	CASSMGAGAGDEQFF	TGTGCCAGTAGTATGGGAGCGGGAGCCGGGGATGAGCAGTTCTTC
NA	TRBJ1-2	NA	TRBV4-2	CASSQASDIIPLRDGYTF	TGTGCCAGCAGCCAAGCAAGTGATATCATACCCCTGAGGGATGGCTACACCTTC
NA	TRBJ1-2	NA	TRBV30	CAWRGGNYGYTF	TGTGCCTGGAGGGGGGGTAACTATGGCTACACCTTC
TRBD1	TRBJ1-1	NA	TRBV7-9	CASSPRDRGERSEAFF	TGTGCCAGCAGCCCCCGGGACAGGGGCGAGAGGTCTGAAGCTTTCTTT
NA	TRBJ2-5	NA	TRBV11-2	CASSPIGGSAPETQYF	TGTGCCAGCAGCCCCATAGGGGGATCCGCCCCTGAGACCCAGTACTTC
NA	TRBJ1-2	NA	TRBV15	CATGPGGPGGGYTF	TGTGCCACCGGTCCCGGGGGGCCGGGCGGTGGCTACACCTTC
TRBD2	TRBJ2-1	NA	TRBV9	CASSTRAGGLGSYNEQFF	TGTGCCAGCAGCACACGAGCGGGAGGCTTGGGTTCCTACAATGAGCAGTTCTTC
NA	TRBJ1-1	NA	TRBV30	CAWSVAGYGGTEAFF	TGTGCCTGGAGTGTAGCGGGATATGGTGGCACTGAAGCTTTCTTT
TRBD1	TRBJ1-2	NA	TRBV6-5	CASRSSGQGLNGYTF	TGTGCCAGCAGATCCTCGGGACAGGGTCTTAATGGCTACACCTTC
TRBD1	TRBJ1-5	NA	TRBV2	CASSTGQGAPYSNQPQHF	TGTGCCAGCAGCACGGGACAGGGGGCACCTTATAGCAATCAGCCCCAGCATTTT
NA	TRBJ1-1	NA	TRBV5-1	CASSAFSVNTEAFF	TGCGCCAGCAGCGCGTTTTCTGTGAACACTGAAGCTTTCTTT
TRBD1	TRBJ2-1	NA	TRBV10-1	CASELAGTGHNEQFF	TGCGCCAGCGAGTTAGCCGGGACAGGACACAATGAGCAGTTCTTC
NA	TRBJ1-4	NA	TRBV9	CASSSRGQGGEKLFF	TGTGCCAGCAGCAGTAGAGGTCAGGGTGGTGAAAAACTGTTTTTT
NA	TRBJ1-2	NA	TRBV9	CASSGGGNHGYTF	TGTGCCAGCAGCGGAGGAGGGAATCACGGCTACACCTTC
NA	TRBJ2-1	NA	TRBV6-5	CASRRRGYNEQFF	TGTGCCAGCAGAAGAAGGGGCTACAATGAGCAGTTCTTC
NA	TRBJ1-1	NA	TRBV18	CASSPSADTEAFF	TGTGCCAGCTCACCTTCAGCGGACACTGAAGCTTTCTTT
TRBD1	TRBJ1-4	once	TRBV4-2	CASSQGGGAFREKLFF	TGTGCCAGCAGCCAAGGAGGGGGCGCCTTTCGGGAAAAACTGTTTTTT
TRBD1	TRBJ2-2	once	TRBV5-1	CAGSRTGDTGELFF	TGCGCCGGGAGCAGGACAGGGGACACCGGGGAGCTGTTTTTT
NA	TRBJ2-2	NA	TRBV14	CASSQDLVGHDTGELFF	TGTGCCAGCAGCCAAGATCTCGTAGGACACGACACCGGGGAGCTGTTTTTT
NA	TRBJ1-2	NA	TRBV6-2/TRBV6-3	CASSYSPFSGFYGYTF	TGTGCCAGCAGTTACTCCCCATTTAGCGGATTCTATGGCTACACCTTC
TRBD1	TRBJ1-2	NA	TRBV28	CASSPRTGRPGYTF	TGTGCCAGCAGTCCTAGGACAGGGCGCCCCGGCTACACCTTC
TRBD1	TRBJ2-1	once	TRBV29-1	CSGQARGPGTSYNEQFF	TGCAGCGGACAGGCTAGGGGGCCCGGAACATCCTACAATGAGCAGTTCTTC
NA	TRBJ1-4	NA	TRBV18	CASSPYQGPNEKLFF	TGTGCCAGCTCACCGTACCAGGGGCCTAATGAAAAACTGTTTTTT
NA	TRBJ1-2	NA	TRBV14	CASSQDRRVNGYTF	TGTGCCAGCAGCCAAGACCGCAGGGTAAATGGCTACACCTTC
NA	TRBJ1-6	NA	TRBV11-2	CASSAGQPTLNSPLHF	TGTGCCAGCAGCGCCGGACAGCCCACCCTTAATTCACCCCTCCACTTT
NA	TRBJ1-3	NA	TRBV30	CAWSVPGTYGNTIYF	TGTGCCTGGAGTGTACCTGGGACATACGGAAACACCATATATTTT
TRBD1	TRBJ1-1	NA	TRBV4-3	CASSQGGTGGKANTEAFF	TGCGCCAGCAGCCAAGGTGGGACAGGGGGCAAGGCGAACACTGAAGCTTTCTTT